The rows below give T cell receptor beta chains drawn from one sample of a study of T cells after yellow fever vaccination. TCRdb reprocessed the 5' RACE reads with MiXCR, giving one entry per CDR3 protein. Of 150,000 to 200,000 distinct CDR3 sequences listed, around 9.7% are singletons. The sample consisted of CD8+ T cells sorted from PBMCs, taken 45 days after the yellow fever booster vaccination. These receptors came from a man aged 18-30 years who received the YFV17D yellow fever vaccine. The CDR3 runs from the conserved cysteine through the conserved F or W. D genes are given only for firm matches. A clone size is listed for some rows: how often the clone was seen (once, few, many), or a class if it is expanded.

>NA|TRBV19|TRBJ2-7|NA
TGTGCCAGTAGTATAGTCGCGGGAGAGCAGTACTTC
CASSIVAGEQYF
>NA|TRBV10-2|TRBJ2-7|many
TGCGCCAGCAGTGAGTCGTGGGGCCCCTACGAGCAGTACTTC
CASSESWGPYEQYF
>NA|TRBV27|TRBJ2-1|few
TGTGCCAGCAGTTCCTGGAGCGACAGTCTCAATGAGCAGTTCTTC
CASSSWSDSLNEQFF
>NA|TRBV19|TRBJ1-5|few
TGTGCCAGTAGTACAGAGGTTGTGGGAGAGCCCCAGCATTTT
CASSTEVVGEPQHF
>NA|TRBV14|TRBJ1-3|few
TGTGCCAGCAGCCAATACTTAACAGGGCCGGGAAACACCATATATTTT
CASSQYLTGPGNTIYF
>NA|TRBV12-3/TRBV12-4|TRBJ2-4|few
TGTGCCAGCAGCCCCCGTTCGGGGGTGGCCAAAAACATTCAGTACTTC
CASSPRSGVAKNIQYF
>TRBD2|TRBV2|TRBJ2-1|few
TGTGCCAGCAGTGACGGGTCCGGGGGGTTGAATGAGCAGTTCTTC
CASSDGSGGLNEQFF
>NA|TRBV5-1|TRBJ1-1|NA
TGCGCCAGCAAAGAAAGCGGGCGGGACACTGAAGCTTTCTTT
CASKESGRDTEAFF
>TRBD1|TRBV27|TRBJ2-3|few
TGTGCCAGCATCACGACAGGGGGGACGACAGATACGCAGTATTTT
CASITTGGTTDTQYF
>NA|TRBV6-1|TRBJ1-5|NA
TGTGCCAGCTCATGGGAATACAGCAATCAGCCCCAGCATTTT
CASSWEYSNQPQHF
>NA|TRBV4-3|TRBJ2-7|many
TGCGCCAGCAGCCAAGATGCCTATCAGGGCACCTACGAGCAGTACTTC
CASSQDAYQGTYEQYF
>TRBD2|TRBV27|TRBJ2-1|few
TGTGCCAGCAGTTTATCCACCTACGATTCTAGCGGGGGGGCCGATGAGCAGTTCTTC
CASSLSTYDSSGGADEQFF
>NA|TRBV7-8|TRBJ1-5|few
TGTGCCAGCAGCTTAGGGAGGGGTCCCCATAGCAATCAGCCCCAGCATTTT
CASSLGRGPHSNQPQHF
>TRBD1|TRBV12-3/TRBV12-4|TRBJ2-3|NA
TGTGCCAGCAGTTTCGACTCTTTTCCGACAGGGGGCGGCACAGATACGCAGTATTTT
CASSFDSFPTGGGTDTQYF
>NA|TRBV6-2/TRBV6-3|TRBJ1-5|NA
TGTGCCAGCAGTCCCCGTCGGGGGCACGATCAGCCCCAGCATTTT
CASSPRRGHDQPQHF
>TRBD2|TRBV12-3/TRBV12-4|TRBJ2-2|NA
TGTGCCAGCAGTGACGGGACTAGCGGGGGGGTGACCGGGGAGCTGTTTTTT
CASSDGTSGGVTGELFF